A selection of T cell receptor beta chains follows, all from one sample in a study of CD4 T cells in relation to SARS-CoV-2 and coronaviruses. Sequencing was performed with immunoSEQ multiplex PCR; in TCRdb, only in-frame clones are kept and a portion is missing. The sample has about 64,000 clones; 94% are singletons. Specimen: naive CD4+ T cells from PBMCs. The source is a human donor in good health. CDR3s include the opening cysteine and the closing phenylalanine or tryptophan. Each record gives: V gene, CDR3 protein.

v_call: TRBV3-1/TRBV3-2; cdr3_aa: CASSQDSTTGKPRSNQPQHF
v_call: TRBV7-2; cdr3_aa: CASSFLIQETQYF
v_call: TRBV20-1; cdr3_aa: CSASSSLTNSPLHF
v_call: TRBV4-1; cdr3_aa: CASSIRPGLADEQYF
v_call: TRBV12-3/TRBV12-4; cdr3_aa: CASSSLGNEQFF
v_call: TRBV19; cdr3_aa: CASSITTEAFF
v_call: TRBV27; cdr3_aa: CASSPRQGVYEQYF
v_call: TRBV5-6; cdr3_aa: CASTSRGYRPGEQYF
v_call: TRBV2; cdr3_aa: CASFGLAGVPGELFF
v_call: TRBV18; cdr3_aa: CASSPPSFRYEQYF
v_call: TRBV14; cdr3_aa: CASSSLAGGLHEQYF
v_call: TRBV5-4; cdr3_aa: CASSFQLVKETQYF
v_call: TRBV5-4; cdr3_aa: CASSLDGGRGRAPSAQYF
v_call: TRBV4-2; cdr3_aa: CASSQGDRGNEKLFF
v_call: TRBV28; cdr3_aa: CASSLVGQGAKNTEAFF
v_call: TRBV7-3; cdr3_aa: CASSLSQAAPRFQYF
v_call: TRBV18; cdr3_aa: CASSPGTTGYTF
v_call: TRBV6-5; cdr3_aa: CASSYSSDRDYYEQYF
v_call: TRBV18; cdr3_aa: CASSPGQSEQYF
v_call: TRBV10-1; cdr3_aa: CASSDRGSSYEQYF
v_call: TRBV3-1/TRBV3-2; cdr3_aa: CASSQDLGLPSYF
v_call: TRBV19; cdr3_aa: CASRILTASNSPLHF
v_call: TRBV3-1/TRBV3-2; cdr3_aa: CASSQGTSGSTDTQYF
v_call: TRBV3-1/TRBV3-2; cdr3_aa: CASSQEGREAFF
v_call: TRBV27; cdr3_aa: CASSSTPGQGPTEQYF
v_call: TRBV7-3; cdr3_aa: CASSLTGDSNQPQHF
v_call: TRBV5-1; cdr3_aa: CASSLGTGNQPQHF
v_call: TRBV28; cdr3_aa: CASKLAGARQYF
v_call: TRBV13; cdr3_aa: CASSLRPLAGENTGELFF
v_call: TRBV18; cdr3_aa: CASSFGSGGTDTQYF
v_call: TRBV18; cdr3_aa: CASSTGQGSTGELFF
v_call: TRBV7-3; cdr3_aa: CASSATPQGQETQYF